The text below deals with one T cell receptor (beta chain). The record originates from a study of blood T cell repertoires in COVID-19. There are 14 residues in the CDR3. The V and J ends lost 3 bases and 7 bases respectively, with 18 bases between them. Germline V gene data show CDR1 as GTSNPN and CDR2 as SVGIG (reference sequence). Data came from immunoSEQ multiplex PCR; TCRdb stores just in-frame clones and leaves some out. The sample lists roughly 65,000 clones, approximately 85% occurring once. The specimen was peripheral blood. This clonotype was sampled from a woman aged 80 or over with active or convalescent COVID-19. The V and J genes are TRBV30 and TRBJ1-2, with D perhaps TRBD1 (5 bases). Here the CDR3 reads CAWSLTQGISGYTF. Here the CDR3 DNA reads TGTGCCTGGAGCCTCACGCAGGGAATAAGTGGCTACACCTTC.